The 32 T cell receptor beta chains in this list originate from one sample, sequenced in a study of T-cell reconstitution after alpha-beta-depleted transplantation in children. Unique molecular identifiers were built into the TCRbeta library. TCRdb re-derived calls from the PCR reads in MiXCR, one entry per CDR3 protein. The table lists about 470,000 distinct CDR3 sequences, about 40% of them singletons. The sequencing here drew on PBMCs, taken before TCRalphabeta/CD19-depleted stem cell transplant. These receptors came from a girl aged 2-10 years with aplastic anemia, due to receive a stem cell transplant.

This clonotype was recorded a few times. V gene TRBV5-6 combines with J gene TRBJ2-1; D gene unclear. The CDR3 loop spans 19 amino acids. The V end was cut by 2 bases, the J end by 0 bases, with 21 bases between. CDR1 SGHDT and CDR2 YYEEEE come from the germline V gene. CDR3 nucleotide sequence: TGTGCCAGCAGCTTAAGACTTGGGTGGGCTCCGGTCTCCTACAATGAGCAGTTCTTC. It encodes CASSLRLGWAPVSYNEQFF.

About this clonotype: At one of its ends the junction is not consistent with the germline gene, which may arise from a read error. The chain recombines TRBV7-3 with TRBJ2-1; 9 bases are shared with TRBD1. This CDR3 has 15 residues. Germline V gene lookup returns CDR1 SGHTA and CDR2 FQGTGA. The CDR3 region is CANSPGDRVRNEQFF. The CDR3 nucleotides are TGTGCCAACAGCCCAGGGGACAGGGTTCGCAATGAGCAGTTCTTC.

This chain uses TRBV5-1 with TRBJ1-5, with D uncertain. Looked up from germline, CDR1 is SGHRS and CDR2 is YFSETQ. The CDR3 is 16 residues long. V was cut by 0 bases and J by 0 bases, with 10 bases left in between. CDR3 region: CASSLDGRSSNQPQHF. The CDR3 DNA sequence: TGCGCCAGCAGCTTGGACGGGCGATCTAGCAATCAGCCCCAGCATTTT.

The table lists this clonotype with a few counts. The gene calls are TRBV10-2 and TRBJ2-7; D may be TRBD2 (5 bases). This CDR3 contains 14 residues. Germline V gene lookup returns CDR1 WSHSY and CDR2 SAAADI. Trimming removed 6 bases from V and 2 bases from J, with 14 bases in between. CDR3 sequence: CASRAVAWTYEQYF. CDR3 DNA: TGCGCCAGCAGGGCAGTAGCGTGGACCTACGAGCAGTACTTC.

The V call is TRBV5-4, the J call TRBJ2-5; TRBD2 agrees at 10 bases. With 5 bases clipped from V and 3 bases from J, the junction kept 4 bases outside the gene matches. Germline V gene lookup returns CDR1 SGHNT and CDR2 YYREEE (reference sequence). CDR3 length equals 14 residues. CDR3 residues: CASRGGLAEETQYF. CDR3 bases: TGTGCCAGCAGGGGCGGACTAGCGGAAGAGACCCAGTACTTC.

This chain links TRBV28 with TRBJ2-1, with 9 bases identical to TRBD2. Trimming took 6 bases from V and 3 from J; bases not matched to a gene: 6. CDR1 MDHEN and CDR2 SYDVKM come from the germline V gene. The CDR3 extends over 15 amino acids. The CDR3 here is CASSPSGRIYNEQFF. CDR3 DNA: TGTGCCAGCAGCCCGAGCGGGAGGATCTACAATGAGCAGTTCTTC.

The V and J genes are TRBV7-8 and TRBJ2-3; TRBD2 matches 15 bases. The V gene's germline CDR1 is SGHVS and CDR2 FQNEAQ. The CDR3 is 17 residues long. J gave up 5 bases and V 5 bases, and 8 bases lay outside the gene matches. The CDR3 here is CASSTRTSGRALDTQYF. CDR3 nucleotides: TGTGCCAGCAGCACACGGACTAGCGGGAGGGCCTTAGATACGCAGTATTTT.

This rearrangement joins TRBV5-1 to TRBJ2-1; D is uncertain. Trimming removed 2 bases from V and 5 bases from J, with 17 bases in between. The CDR3 covers 16 residues. The germline CDR1 and CDR2 sequences are SGHRS and YFSETQ. The CDR3 spells CASSFTGIPTDNEQFF. CDR3 bases: TGCGCCAGCAGCTTCACGGGTATCCCCACAGACAATGAGCAGTTCTTC.

This clonotype was detected a few times. This chain links TRBV11-2 with TRBJ2-7; D gene unclear. This CDR3 spans 15 amino acids. Germline V gene data show CDR1 as SGHAT and CDR2 as FQNNGV. Trimming shortened V by 1 base and J by 5 bases, and 15 bases separated the two germline ends. The CDR3 DNA reads as TGTGCCAGCAGCTTAGTGGGTAGCTCGGTAGACGAGCAGTACTTC. As protein: CASSLVGSSVDEQYF. The variable domain in full, with the rest retrieved from reference TRBV11-2 and TRBJ2-7, is EAGVAQSPRYKIIEKRQSVAFWCNPISGHATLYWYQQILGQGPKLLIQFQNNGVVDDSQLPKDRFSAERLKGVDSTLKIQPAKLEDSAVYLCASSLVGSSVDEQYFGPGTRLTVT.

This clonotype was seen a few times. The chain employs TRBV12-3 or TRBV12-4 and TRBJ2-5; TRBD2 might be the D (5 bases). The CDR3 is 13 amino acids. The V end was cut by 4 bases, the J end by 6 bases, with 12 bases between. The CDR3 protein is CASSWQDLQTQYF. CDR3 coding DNA: TGTGCCAGCAGTTGGCAGGACTTGCAGACCCAGTACTTC.

The V call is TRBV19, the J call TRBJ2-7, with 9 bases lining up with TRBD2. Germline assignment: CDR1 LNHDA and CDR2 SQIVND (reference sequence). With V trimmed by 1 base and J by 3 bases, 4 bases remained unmatched. The CDR3 extends over 15 amino acids. The CDR3 here is CASSIGGGAVYEQYF. CDR3 bases: TGTGCCAGTAGTATAGGCGGGGGGGCAGTCTACGAGCAGTACTTC.

In this sample, this clonotype turned up many times. The V call is TRBV7-9, the J call TRBJ2-5; possibly TRBD1 or TRBD2 for D (5 bases each). The germline V gene encodes CDR1 SEHNR and CDR2 FQNEAQ (reference sequence). This CDR3 has 14 amino acids. V was clipped by 2 bases and J by 1 base, with 8 bases between them. The CDR3 sequence is CASSLSGSQETQYF. The CDR3 coding sequence is TGTGCCAGCAGCTTATCAGGGAGCCAAGAGACCCAGTACTTC.

This clonotype came up many times. The CDR3: CSVERQGLKETQYF. The CDR3 DNA reads TGCAGCGTTGAACGACAGGGGCTGAAAGAGACCCAGTACTTC. V is TRBV29-1 and J is TRBJ2-5, with 8 bases fitting TRBD1. The CDR3 contains 14 residues. After removal of 2 bases from V and 3 bases from J, the junction contained 5 bases not matched to a gene. CDR1 SQVTM and CDR2 ANQGSEA come from the germline V gene.

The rearrangement joins TRBV5-1 to TRBJ1-6; D possibly corresponds to TRBD1 (5 bases). The CDR3 runs to 14 residues. Germline values: CDR1 SGHRS, CDR2 YFSETQ. Deletions cut 3 bases from V and 8 bases from J, with 12 bases between. CDR3 loop: CASSSDTTDSPLHF. CDR3 DNA: TGCGCCAGCAGCTCGGACACGACCGATTCACCCCTCCACTTT.

Ten or more counts support this clonotype. The V gene is TRBV6-1, the J gene TRBJ2-3; TRBD2 might be the D (6 bases). V lost 1 base to trimming and J lost 1 base, with 6 bases between them. CDR3 length: 14 residues. Germline CDR1 and CDR2: MNHNS and SASEGT. The CDR3 region has the DNA TGTGCCAGCAGTGAAGGCGGGGGCACAGATACGCAGTATTTT. Translated, it gives CASSEGGGTDTQYF.

The V and J genes are TRBV4-3 and TRBJ2-6, with D hard to call. V shed 0 bases and J shed 1 base, with 7 bases lying between them. Germline-derived CDR1 and CDR2 are LGHNA and YSLEER. This CDR3 contains 16 residues. As DNA, the CDR3 is TGCGCCAGCAGCCAAGAGGCCGCTTCTGGGGCCAACGTCCTGACTTTC. The encoded protein is CASSQEAASGANVLTF.

This clonotype was observed many times. The chain employs TRBV6-2 or TRBV6-3 and TRBJ2-7, with 9 bases fitting TRBD2. Germline V gene sequence: CDR1 MNHEY, CDR2 SVGEGT. The CDR3 is made up of 14 amino acids. Germline trimming cut 6 bases from V and 2 bases from J; bases unmatched to any gene: 5. CDR3 in amino acids: CASSKSGRTYEQYF. CDR3 in DNA: TGTGCCAGCAGCAAAAGCGGGAGGACCTACGAGCAGTACTTC.

This clonotype came up many times. The chain is built from TRBV27 and TRBJ2-2, with TRBD1 matching 9 bases. Per germline, CDR1 MNHEY and CDR2 SMNVEV (reference sequence). V lost 6 bases to trimming and J lost 7 bases; unmatched junction nucleotides: 9. The CDR3 extends over 15 amino acids. Here the CDR3 DNA reads TGTGCCAGCAGAAGAACAGGGGGCGCAAACGGGGAGCTGTTTTTT. This sequence encodes CASRRTGGANGELFF.

By share, this clonotype ranks as medium-sized (0.01 to 0.1%). The chain carries TRBV5-1 and TRBJ2-7, with D perhaps matching TRBD1 (6 bases). The CDR3 length is 14 residues. Germline V lookup: CDR1 SGHRS, CDR2 YFSETQ. With 4 bases removed from V and 1 base from J, the gap between germline ends came to 12 bases. In DNA form, the CDR3 reads TGCGCCAGCAGCCTTTCGACAGGTTCCTACGAGCAGTACTTC. This translates into CASSLSTGSYEQYF.

The chain couples TRBV5-5 to TRBJ2-7; D ambiguous. Germline assignment: CDR1 SGHKS and CDR2 YYEKEE (reference sequence). The CDR3 extends over 12 amino acids. V gave up 6 bases and J gave up 2 bases, with 9 bases separating them. Here the CDR3 reads CASTLGPYEQYF. The CDR3 region has the DNA TGTGCCAGCACCCTAGGGCCCTACGAGCAGTACTTC.

Only a few counts were recorded for this clonotype. The chain joins TRBV30 to TRBJ1-2; D is undetermined. From germline, CDR1 is GTSNPN and CDR2 SVGIG (reference sequence). The CDR3 loop spans 12 amino acids. V was pared by 4 bases and J by 4 bases, with 10 bases between. The CDR3 spells CAWNGESYGYTF. The CDR3 DNA reads as TGTGCCTGGAATGGAGAAAGCTATGGCTACACCTTC. Full variable domain (rest looked up from reference TRBV30 and TRBJ1-2): SQTIHQWPATLVQPVGSPLSLECTVEGTSNPNLYWYRQAAGRGLQLLFYSVGIGQISSEVPQNLSASRPQDRQFILSSKKLLLSDSGFYLCAWNGESYGYTFGSGTRLTVV.

A few counts support this clonotype. V is TRBV27 and J is TRBJ1-5; the D is unclear. Germline V gives CDR1 MNHEY, CDR2 SMNVEV (reference sequence). The CDR3 spans 14 residues. V lost 3 bases and J 2 bases, leaving 8 bases between the germline ends. The CDR3 is CASSFRGGNQPQHF. The DNA of the CDR3 is TGTGCCAGCAGTTTCCGGGGTGGCAATCAGCCCCAGCATTTT.

This clonotype was picked up many times. V and J are TRBV28 and TRBJ2-7, with TRBD1 matching 7 bases. With 3 bases clipped from V and 0 bases from J, the junction kept 2 bases outside the gene matches. This CDR3 region has 14 residues. The germline gives CDR1 MDHEN, CDR2 SYDVKM. The CDR3 DNA sequence: TGTGCCAGCAGTTTTGACAGGGACTCCTACGAGCAGTACTTC. The encoded protein is CASSFDRDSYEQYF.

This rearrangement joins TRBV4-2 to TRBJ2-2, with TRBD2 matching 14 bases. CDR3 length equals 19 residues. Germline loops: CDR1 LGHNA, CDR2 YNFKEQ. With 4 bases clipped from V and 5 bases from J, the junction kept 12 bases outside the gene matches. The CDR3 spells CASSPGLAGVRGGTGELFF. The CDR3 bases are TGTGCCAGCAGCCCGGGACTAGCGGGAGTAAGAGGGGGGACCGGGGAGCTGTTTTTT.

This chain links TRBV5-1 with TRBJ1-2; tentative D call: TRBD1 (5 bases). Germline assignment: CDR1 SGHRS and CDR2 YFSETQ. Trimming shortened V by 0 bases and J by 3 bases, and 9 bases separated the two germline ends. CDR3 length: 14 amino acids. CDR3 DNA sequence: TGCGCCAGCAGCTTGGAGGGGCGGGACTATGGCTACACCTTC. The encoded protein is CASSLEGRDYGYTF. Based on the CDR3 plus reference TRBV5-1 and TRBJ1-2, the full variable domain is KAGVTQTPRYLIKTRGQQVTLSCSPISGHRSVSWYQQTPGQGLQFLFEYFSETQRNKGNFPGRFSGRQFSNSRSEMNVSTLELGDSALYLCASSLEGRDYGYTFGSGTRLTVV.

V gene TRBV4-1 combines with J gene TRBJ2-7; D is undetermined. V lost 1 base and J lost 3, with 7 bases in between. CDR1 and CDR2 (germline): MGHRA, YSYEKL. This CDR3 is built from 13 residues. The DNA for the CDR3 is TGCGCCAGCAGCCAAGTTGACGGCTACGAGCAGTACTTC. It is translated as CASSQVDGYEQYF.

This rearrangement joins TRBV28 to TRBJ1-1, with 7 nucleotides matching TRBD1. This CDR3 spans 12 amino acids. Per germline, CDR1 MDHEN and CDR2 SYDVKM. V gave up 8 bases and J gave up 5 bases; unmatched junction bases: 5. CDR3 bases: TGTGCCAGCCGAGACAGGGAGACTGAAGCTTTCTTT. Its translation is CASRDRETEAFF.

In DNA form, the CDR3 reads TGTGCCAGCAGGTATGGACCGGACCAAGAGACCCAGTACTTC. Protein sequence: CASRYGPDQETQYF. This chain connects TRBV7-9 to TRBJ2-5; D gene unclear. Germline values: CDR1 SEHNR, CDR2 FQNEAQ (reference sequence). V was trimmed by 6 bases and J by 0 bases, leaving 11 bases between them. This CDR3 comprises 14 residues.

This chain connects TRBV5-1 to TRBJ2-1; D unresolved. Germline V gene lookup returns CDR1 SGHRS and CDR2 YFSETQ. V lost 1 base and J 2 bases, leaving 7 bases between the germline ends. CDR3 length: 14 residues. The CDR3 protein is CASSLWATYNEQFF. CDR3 bases: TGCGCCAGCAGCTTGTGGGCCACCTACAATGAGCAGTTCTTC.

V is TRBV18 and J is TRBJ2-5; D is undetermined. Trimming removed 1 base at V and 2 bases at J, with 8 bases between. Germline V gene data show CDR1 as KGHSH and CDR2 as LQKENI. This CDR3 is 14 amino acids long. CDR3 DNA: TGTGCCAGCTCACCACGGGAACAGCAAGAGACCCAGTACTTC. This encodes CASSPREQQETQYF.

The chain employs TRBV29-1 and TRBJ1-4, with 9 bases identical to TRBD1. In germline, CDR1 is SQVTM, CDR2 ANQGSEA. The CDR3 is 13 amino acids. The V gene end was trimmed by 6 bases and the J gene end by 7 bases; junction bases not matched to a gene: 6. For the CDR3, the DNA is TGCAGCGTCGCCGGGACAGGGATTGAAAAACTGTTTTTT. Translated, it gives CSVAGTGIEKLFF.

Here the CDR3 reads CAWSVGFGEQYF. The CDR3 DNA reads as TGTGCCTGGAGTGTGGGGTTTGGCGAGCAGTACTTC. This chain connects TRBV30 to TRBJ2-7; D is ambiguous. V was cut by 0 bases and J by 6 bases, with 9 bases left in between. Germline CDR1 reads GTSNPN; CDR2 reads SVGIG (reference sequence). This CDR3 is built from 12 residues.